Below, 27 T cell receptor beta chains from the same sample are listed, as sequenced in a study of T-cell reconstitution after alpha-beta-depleted transplantation in children. Unique molecular identifiers were incorporated when the TCRbeta library was constructed. TCRdb re-analysed the PCR reads in MiXCR, keeping a single row per CDR3 protein. The sample consists of around 370,000 distinct CDR3 sequences, roughly 15% of them appearing once. This specimen consisted of PBMCs, mostly from graft donor cells, obtained 360 days after TCRalphabeta/CD19-depleted stem cell transplant. The origin of the receptors is a male patient aged 2 to 10 who had a stem cell transplant for acute lymphoblastic leukemia, so the T cells may come from the graft donor.

Only a few counts were recorded for this clonotype. V is TRBV29-1 and J is TRBJ2-3; D unclear. Germline V lookup: CDR1 SQVTM, CDR2 ANQGSEA. The CDR3 has 12 amino acids. Trimming stripped 6 bases from V and 2 bases from J, with 9 bases between. In DNA, the CDR3 is TGCAGCGTCGCGCAGGTCACAGATACGCAGTATTTT. Protein product: CSVAQVTDTQYF.

Notes on this clonotype: An end of the junction differs from the germline gene, which may be a read error. The V call is TRBV7-7, the J call TRBJ2-3; the D gene could be TRBD1 or TRBD2 (6 bases each). The germline V gene has CDR1 SSHAT and CDR2 FNYEAQ (reference sequence). The CDR3 contains 17 residues. CDR3 bases: TGTGCTAGCAGCGAGACCGTGGGCGGGACACCACAGGATACGCAGTATTTT. Its translation: CASSETVGGTPQDTQYF.

The table lists this clonotype with many counts. This chain links TRBV29-1 with TRBJ2-2; D gene unclear. From germline, CDR1 is SQVTM and CDR2 ANQGSEA. The CDR3 is 11 amino acids. Trimming stripped 4 bases from V and 5 bases from J, with 5 bases between. The CDR3 nucleotides read TGCAGCGTTGGCCAGACCGGGGAGCTGTTTTTT. It specifies CSVGQTGELFF.

V and J are TRBV28 and TRBJ2-7, with 9 bases identical to TRBD2. This CDR3 has 14 amino acids. Trimming removed 6 bases from V and 4 bases from J; junction bases left unmatched: 7. The germline gives CDR1 MDHEN, CDR2 SYDVKM. DNA of the CDR3: TGTGCCAGCAGGGTAGCGGGAGTTCTTTACGAGCAGTACTTC. Its translation is CASRVAGVLYEQYF.

This clonotype was seen many times. V usage is TRBV5-6 and J usage is TRBJ2-1; unclear D gene. This CDR3 is 14 amino acids long. Between the trimmed V and J ends, which lost 5 bases and 2 bases, there was a span of 11 bases. Germline assignment: CDR1 SGHDT and CDR2 YYEEEE. The CDR3 DNA sequence: TGTGCCAGCAGTTTGACCGCGACCTACAATGAGCAGTTCTTC. The encoded protein is CASSLTATYNEQFF.

This clonotype has only a few counts. The V gene is TRBV29-1, the J gene TRBJ2-1; TRBD2 is a possible D gene (5 bases). Looked up from germline, CDR1 is SQVTM and CDR2 is ANQGSEA. With 2 bases removed from V and 6 bases from J, the gap between germline ends came to 26 bases. The CDR3 spans 18 residues. The chain's CDR3 is CSVEWSMSSLGVGNEQFF. CDR3 DNA sequence: TGCAGCGTTGAATGGTCCATGTCTAGCTTAGGAGTAGGCAATGAGCAGTTCTTC.

This clonotype was counted many times. The chain employs TRBV5-6 and TRBJ1-2; no clear D. V lost 0 bases and J 4 bases, leaving 10 bases between the germline ends. CDR1 is SGHDT, CDR2 YYEEEE, per germline. The CDR3 runs 14 residues. CDR3 DNA: TGTGCCAGCAGCTTGGGACGGAATCCCTATGGCTACACCTTC. Its protein is CASSLGRNPYGYTF.

This clonotype was recorded many times. The chain is built from TRBV5-1 and TRBJ1-2; 9 bases align to TRBD1. The germline CDR1 and CDR2 sequences are SGHRS and YFSETQ. V lost 3 bases and J lost 8; bases outside the gene matches: 11. CDR3 length equals 15 residues. CDR3 region: CASSYQTGGSGGYTF. The CDR3 coding sequence is TGCGCCAGCAGCTACCAGACAGGGGGTTCGGGAGGCTACACCTTC.

This clonotype has a single count. This chain connects TRBV4-3 to TRBJ2-1; D is possibly TRBD1 or TRBD2 (6 bases each). The CDR3 runs to 18 residues. Trimming shortened V by 1 base and J by 8 bases, and 24 bases separated the two germline ends. Germline loops: CDR1 LGHNA, CDR2 YSLEER. CDR3 in DNA: TGCGCCAGCAGCCAAGCAGATGGGGGCGGGATCGTCCCCGATGAGCAGTTCTTC. Amino acids: CASSQADGGGIVPDEQFF.

V and J are TRBV28 and TRBJ2-1; D not certain. This CDR3 is 12 amino acids long. The ends were cut back, 6 bases at V and 7 bases at J, with 10 bases in the middle. CDR1 is MDHEN, CDR2 SYDVKM, per germline. CDR3 coding DNA: TGTGCCAGCAGGCCTTCACGGAATGAGCAGTTCTTC. It translates to CASRPSRNEQFF.

The chain links TRBV5-1 to TRBJ2-7; the D call may be TRBD1 or TRBD2 (5 bases each). CDR1 and CDR2 (germline): SGHRS, YFSETQ. CDR3 length equals 18 residues. The V end was cut by 0 bases, the J end by 4 bases, with 23 bases between. The CDR3 DNA is TGCGCCAGCAGCTTGGTTAGCGATCGGAGTTGGGGCAAATACGAGCAGTACTTC. Translation gives CASSLVSDRSWGKYEQYF.

Remarks on this clonotype: The CDR3 ends on some other residue instead of the conserved phenylalanine or tryptophan, so this is likely a read error. The chain carries TRBV12-3 or TRBV12-4 and TRBJ2-6, with a tentative D call TRBD1 (5 bases). Between the trimmed V and J ends, which lost 1 base and 1 base, there was a span of 14 bases. This CDR3 is 18 amino acids long. CDR3 sequence (DNA): TGTGCCAGCAGTTTAGGGCCCTTAACAGGATCTGGGGCCAACGTCCTGACTTTG. This codes for CASSLGPLTGSGANVLTL.

The J gene is TRBJ2-3, the V gene TRBV7-3, with D possibly being TRBD1 or TRBD2 (5 bases each). Between the trimmed V and J ends, which lost 1 base and 4 bases, there was a span of 12 bases. CDR1 and CDR2 from the germline V gene are SGHTA and FQGTGA. CDR3 length equals 15 residues. The CDR3 reads CASSLISGTPDTQYF. The DNA of the CDR3 is TGTGCCAGCAGCTTAATTTCAGGGACCCCAGATACGCAGTATTTT.

Only a few counts were recorded for this clonotype. The rearrangement joins TRBV7-9 to TRBJ2-5; TRBD1 matches 9 bases. V trimming: 6 bases; J trimming: 3 bases; junction bases outside the gene matches: 8. CDR1 is SEHNR and CDR2 is FQNEAQ in the germline V gene (reference sequence). The CDR3 runs to 15 residues. CDR3 region: CASSHRDREEETQYF. In DNA form, the CDR3 reads TGTGCCAGCAGTCACCGGGACAGGGAAGAAGAGACCCAGTACTTC.

V gene TRBV19 combines with J gene TRBJ1-2, with no clear D. The ends were cut back, 3 bases at V and 7 bases at J, with 9 bases in the middle. The germline V gene encodes CDR1 LNHDA and CDR2 SQIVND (reference sequence). This CDR3 has 12 amino acids. CDR3 region: CASSIGELGYTF. The CDR3 coding sequence is TGTGCCAGTAGTATCGGAGAGCTTGGCTACACCTTC.

In this sample, this clonotype turned up many times. The rearrangement joins TRBV20-1 to TRBJ2-7, with a possible D match to TRBD1 (5 bases). Germline CDR1 reads DFQATT; CDR2 reads SNEGSKA (reference sequence). The V gene lost 0 bases and the J gene lost 0 bases, with 12 bases spanning the gap. CDR3 length equals 15 residues. The chain's CDR3 is CSARDPTGSSYEQYF. DNA of the CDR3: TGCAGTGCTAGAGATCCCACAGGCAGCTCCTACGAGCAGTACTTC.

This clonotype was detected many times. The V call is TRBV20-1, the J call TRBJ2-3, with D possibly being TRBD1 (5 bases). Germline-derived CDR1 and CDR2 are DFQATT and SNEGSKA (reference sequence). The CDR3 totals 14 residues. Deletions cut 0 bases from V and 1 base from J, with 8 bases between. The CDR3 coding sequence is TGCAGTGCTAGAGAGGGGCTAGGCACAGATACGCAGTATTTT. Protein product: CSAREGLGTDTQYF.

V gene TRBV27 combines with J gene TRBJ2-7; 11 bases line up with TRBD2. With 7 bases clipped from V and 4 bases from J, the junction kept 12 bases outside the gene matches. Germline V gives CDR1 MNHEY, CDR2 SMNVEV (reference sequence). This CDR3 region has 16 residues. DNA for the CDR3: TGTGCCAGCAAGGTGCAGGGTGGACTAGCGGGTTACGAGCAGTACTTC. The encoded protein is CASKVQGGLAGYEQYF.

This clonotype showed up just a few times. The chain combines TRBV2 with TRBJ2-2; no reliable D call. The CDR3 contains 13 residues. From germline, CDR1 is SNHLY and CDR2 FYNNEI. With 6 bases removed from V and 8 bases from J, the gap between germline ends came to 13 bases. CDR3 protein: CASSLELLGELFF. In DNA, the CDR3 is TGTGCCAGCAGCCTAGAGCTGTTAGGGGAGCTGTTTTTT. The full variable domain, with the rest looked up from reference TRBV2 and TRBJ2-2, is EPEVTQTPSHQVTQMGQEVILRCVPISNHLYFYWYRQILGQKVEFLVSFYNNEISEKSEIFDDQFSVERPDGSNFTLKIRSTKLEDSAMYFCASSLELLGELFFGEGSRLTVL.

The V gene is TRBV5-1, the J gene TRBJ2-5; a possible D gene is TRBD2 (6 bases). This CDR3 has 12 amino acids. The V end lost 8 bases, the J end lost 4 bases, and 12 bases lay between the germline ends. Germline V gene lookup returns CDR1 SGHRS and CDR2 YFSETQ. The CDR3 nucleotides read TGCGCCAGTCGGCGGGGAACAGAGACCCAGTACTTC. Residues: CASRRGTETQYF.

This clonotype was detected only a few times. The chain joins TRBV7-2 to TRBJ2-1; 12 positions match TRBD2. The germline gives CDR1 SGHTA, CDR2 FQGNSA. This CDR3 has 17 residues. Germline trimming cut 2 bases from V and 6 bases from J; bases unmatched to any gene: 8. CDR3 in amino acids: CASSLLAGGPRGNEQFF. CDR3 DNA: TGTGCCAGCAGCTTACTAGCGGGAGGGCCCCGTGGCAATGAGCAGTTCTTC.

This clonotype was recorded a few times. J is TRBJ1-2 and V is TRBV12-3 or TRBV12-4, with unresolved D. V shed 5 bases and J shed 0 bases, with 10 bases lying between them. This CDR3 region has 14 residues. CDR3 nucleotide sequence: TGTGCCAGCAGTCCACCGGGCTCTAACTATGGCTACACCTTC. This translates into CASSPPGSNYGYTF.

This clonotype has at least ten counts. The chain combines TRBV18 with TRBJ2-5, with D unclear. From germline, CDR1 is KGHSH and CDR2 LQKENI. The CDR3 sequence is 11 residues long. Trimming pared 8 bases from V and 1 base from J, leaving 5 bases between. In DNA, the CDR3 is TGTGCCAGCAGTCCCCAAGAGACCCAGTACTTC. Translating it yields CASSPQETQYF.

This clonotype appeared a few times. The gene calls are TRBV9 and TRBJ2-3; D possibly matches TRBD1 or TRBD2 (5 bases each). The CDR3 loop spans 16 amino acids. Trimming took 2 bases from V and 0 from J, leaving 13 bases between them. From germline, CDR1 is SGDLS and CDR2 YYNGEE. The CDR3 loop is CASSVHPGPSTDTQYF. The CDR3, as DNA: TGTGCCAGCAGCGTCCATCCGGGACCTAGCACAGATACGCAGTATTTT.

This clonotype was seen more than once but under ten times. V and J are TRBV14 and TRBJ2-7; D call uncertain. V lost 1 base and J 4 bases, leaving 14 bases between the germline ends. Germline lookup yields CDR1 SGHDN and CDR2 FVKESK. The CDR3 is 15 amino acids. The CDR3 DNA reads TGTGCCAGCAGCCAAGGGGAATGGATCCCATACGAGCAGTACTTC. Translated, it gives CASSQGEWIPYEQYF.

This clonotype was detected a few times. The genes are TRBV18 and TRBJ2-1; D not resolved. V shed 2 bases and J shed 10 bases, with 12 bases lying between them. Looked up from germline, CDR1 is KGHSH and CDR2 is LQKENI. This CDR3 region has 13 residues. The CDR3 region has the DNA TGTGCCAGCTCACCATCTCTAGAGGCCGAGCAGTTCTTC. Amino acids: CASSPSLEAEQFF.

Only a few counts were recorded for this clonotype. The genes are TRBV14 and TRBJ2-7, with D unclear. Germline V gene data show CDR1 as SGHDN and CDR2 as FVKESK. The germline V and J ends were trimmed by 1 base and 3 bases, with 10 bases remaining between them. The CDR3 has 14 residues. CDR3 residues: CASSQGVRIYEQYF. The CDR3 nucleotides are TGTGCCAGCAGCCAAGGTGTAAGGATCTACGAGCAGTACTTC.